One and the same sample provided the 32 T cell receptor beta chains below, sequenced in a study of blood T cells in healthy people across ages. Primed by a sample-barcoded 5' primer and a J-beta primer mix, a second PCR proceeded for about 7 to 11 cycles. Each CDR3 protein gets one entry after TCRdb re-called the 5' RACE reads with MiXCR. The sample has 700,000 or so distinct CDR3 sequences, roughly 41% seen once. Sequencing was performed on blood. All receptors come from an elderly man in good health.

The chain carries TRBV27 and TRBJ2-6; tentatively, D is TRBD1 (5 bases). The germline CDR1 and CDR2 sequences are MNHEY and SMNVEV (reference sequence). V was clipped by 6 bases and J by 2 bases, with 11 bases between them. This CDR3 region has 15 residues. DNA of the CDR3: TGTGCCAGCAGATTCTCAGGGACTGGGGCCAACGTCCTGACTTTC. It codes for CASRFSGTGANVLTF.

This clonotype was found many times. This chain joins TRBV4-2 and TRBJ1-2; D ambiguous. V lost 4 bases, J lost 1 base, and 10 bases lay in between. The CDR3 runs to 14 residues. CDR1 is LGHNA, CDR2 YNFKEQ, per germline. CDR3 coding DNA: TGTGCCAGCAGCCGATACAGCCTTAACTATGGCTACACCTTC. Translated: CASSRYSLNYGYTF.

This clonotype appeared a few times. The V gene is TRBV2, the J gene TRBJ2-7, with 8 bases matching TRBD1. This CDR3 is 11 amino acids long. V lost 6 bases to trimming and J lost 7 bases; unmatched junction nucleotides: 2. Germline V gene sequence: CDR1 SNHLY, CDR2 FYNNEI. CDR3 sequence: CASRTGVEQYF. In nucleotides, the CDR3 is TGTGCCAGCAGGACAGGGGTTGAGCAGTACTTC.

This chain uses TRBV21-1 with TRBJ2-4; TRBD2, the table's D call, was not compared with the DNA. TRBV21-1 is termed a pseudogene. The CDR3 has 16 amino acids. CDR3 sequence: CAHGPGGRGVKNIQYF. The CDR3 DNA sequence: TGTGCACACGGCCCGGGCGGGAGGGGGGTCAAAAACATTCAGTACTTC.

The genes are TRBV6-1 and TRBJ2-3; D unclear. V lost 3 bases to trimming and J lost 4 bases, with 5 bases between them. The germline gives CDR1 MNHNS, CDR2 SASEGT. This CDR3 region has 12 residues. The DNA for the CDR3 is TGTGCCAGCAGTGATAATGCAGATACGCAGTATTTT. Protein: CASSDNADTQYF.

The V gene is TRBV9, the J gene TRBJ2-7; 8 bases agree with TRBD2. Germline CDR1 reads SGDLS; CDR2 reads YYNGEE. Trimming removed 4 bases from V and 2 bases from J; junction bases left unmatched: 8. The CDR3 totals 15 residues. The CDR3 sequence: CASSNIPGLAYEQYF. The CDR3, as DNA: TGTGCCAGCAGCAATATACCGGGACTAGCCTACGAGCAGTACTTC.

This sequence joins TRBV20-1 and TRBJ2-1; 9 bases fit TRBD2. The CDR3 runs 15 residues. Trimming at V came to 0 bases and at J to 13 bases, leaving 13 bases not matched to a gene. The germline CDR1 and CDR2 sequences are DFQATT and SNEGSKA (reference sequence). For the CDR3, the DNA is TGCAGTGCTAGAGATCAATGGCGGGGGGGGGAGACCCAGTTCTTC. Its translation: CSARDQWRGGETQFF.

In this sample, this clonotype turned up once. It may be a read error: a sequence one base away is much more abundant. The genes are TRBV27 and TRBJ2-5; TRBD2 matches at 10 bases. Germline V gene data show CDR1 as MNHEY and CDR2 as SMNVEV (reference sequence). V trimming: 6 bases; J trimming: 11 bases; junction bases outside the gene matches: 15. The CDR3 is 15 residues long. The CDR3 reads CASSPSGRISYKQYF. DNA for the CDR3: TGTGCCAGCAGCCCTAGCGGGAGAATATCCTACAAGCAGTACTTC.

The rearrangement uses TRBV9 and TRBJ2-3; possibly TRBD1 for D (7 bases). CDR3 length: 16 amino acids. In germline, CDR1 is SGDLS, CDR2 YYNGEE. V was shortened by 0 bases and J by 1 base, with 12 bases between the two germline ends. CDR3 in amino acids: CASSVDAGTGTDTQYF. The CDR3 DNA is TGTGCCAGCAGCGTAGACGCGGGGACAGGCACAGATACGCAGTATTTT.

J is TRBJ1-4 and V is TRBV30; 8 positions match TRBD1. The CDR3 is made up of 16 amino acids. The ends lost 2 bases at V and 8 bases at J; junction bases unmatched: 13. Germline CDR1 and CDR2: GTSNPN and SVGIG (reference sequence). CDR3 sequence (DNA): TGTGCCTGGAGTTCTGGGACAGGCTTTTCCCAGGAAAAACTGTTTTTT. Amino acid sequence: CAWSSGTGFSQEKLFF.

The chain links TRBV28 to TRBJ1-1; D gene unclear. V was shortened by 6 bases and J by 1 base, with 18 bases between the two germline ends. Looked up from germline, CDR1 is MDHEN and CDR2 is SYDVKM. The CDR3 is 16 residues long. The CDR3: CASRRESIRKNTEAFF. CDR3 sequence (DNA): TGTGCCAGCAGAAGAGAGTCGATACGGAAGAACACTGAAGCTTTCTTT.

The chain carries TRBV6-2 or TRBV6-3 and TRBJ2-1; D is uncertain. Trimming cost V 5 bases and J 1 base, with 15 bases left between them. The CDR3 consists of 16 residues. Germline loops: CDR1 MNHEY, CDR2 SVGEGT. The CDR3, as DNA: TGTGCCAGCAGTCAGAGTGGTGGCGGATCCTACAATGAGCAGTTCTTC. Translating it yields CASSQSGGGSYNEQFF.

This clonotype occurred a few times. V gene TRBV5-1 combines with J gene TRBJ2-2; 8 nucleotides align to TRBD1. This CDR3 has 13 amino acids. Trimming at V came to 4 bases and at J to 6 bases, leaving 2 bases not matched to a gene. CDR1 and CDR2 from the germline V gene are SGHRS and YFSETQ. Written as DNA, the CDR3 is TGCGCCAGCAGCGAACAGGGGGCCGGGGAGCTGTTTTTT. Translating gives CASSEQGAGELFF.

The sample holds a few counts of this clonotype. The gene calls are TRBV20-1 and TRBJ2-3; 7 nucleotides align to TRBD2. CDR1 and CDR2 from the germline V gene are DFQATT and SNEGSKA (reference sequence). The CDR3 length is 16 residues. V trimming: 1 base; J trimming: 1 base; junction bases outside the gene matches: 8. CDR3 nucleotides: TGCAGTGCTAGAGGGGGACTAAGAAGGGGCACAGATACGCAGTATTTT. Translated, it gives CSARGGLRRGTDTQYF.

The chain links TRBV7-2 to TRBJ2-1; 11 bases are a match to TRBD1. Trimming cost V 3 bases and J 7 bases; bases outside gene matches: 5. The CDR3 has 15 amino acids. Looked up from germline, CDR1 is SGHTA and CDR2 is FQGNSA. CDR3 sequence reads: CASSLGTGGPNEQFF. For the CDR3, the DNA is TGTGCCAGCAGCTTGGGGACAGGGGGTCCAAATGAGCAGTTCTTC.

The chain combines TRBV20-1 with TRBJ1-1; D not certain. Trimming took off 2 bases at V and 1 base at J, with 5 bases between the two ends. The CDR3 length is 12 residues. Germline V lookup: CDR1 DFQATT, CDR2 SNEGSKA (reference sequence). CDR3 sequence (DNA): TGCAGTGCTAGATCAGGGAACACTGAAGCTTTCTTT. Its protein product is CSARSGNTEAFF.

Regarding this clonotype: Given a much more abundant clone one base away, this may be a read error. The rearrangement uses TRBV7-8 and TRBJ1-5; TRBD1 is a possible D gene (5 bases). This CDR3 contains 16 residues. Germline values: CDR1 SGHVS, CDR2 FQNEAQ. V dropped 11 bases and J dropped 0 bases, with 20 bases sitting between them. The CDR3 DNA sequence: TGTGCCGGCATCTCGCAGGGACGGAATAGCAATCAGCCCCAGCATTTT. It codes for CAGISQGRNSNQPQHF.

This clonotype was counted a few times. For the CDR3, the DNA is TGCAGTGCTAGAGGACTAGCGGGAGTAAAATCCTACGAGCAGTACTTC. Protein sequence: CSARGLAGVKSYEQYF. The chain combines TRBV20-1 with TRBJ2-7; 12 bases match TRBD2. The CDR3 spans 16 residues. J was trimmed by 1 base and V by 1 base; bases with no gene match: 5. Germline V CDR1 and CDR2: DFQATT, SNEGSKA (reference sequence).

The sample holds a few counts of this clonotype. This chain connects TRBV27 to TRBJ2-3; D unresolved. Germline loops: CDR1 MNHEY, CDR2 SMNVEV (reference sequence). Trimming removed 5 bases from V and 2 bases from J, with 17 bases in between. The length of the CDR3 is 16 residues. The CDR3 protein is CASSLRKNLPTDTQYF. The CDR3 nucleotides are TGTGCCAGCAGTCTCCGGAAGAACCTTCCCACAGATACGCAGTATTTT.

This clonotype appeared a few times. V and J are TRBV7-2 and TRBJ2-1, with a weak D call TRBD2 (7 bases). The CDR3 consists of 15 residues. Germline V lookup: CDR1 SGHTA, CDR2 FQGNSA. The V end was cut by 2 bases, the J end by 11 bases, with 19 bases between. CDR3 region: CASSLPPRGANQQFF. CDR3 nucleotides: TGTGCCAGCAGCTTACCGCCCCGGGGGGCAAATCAGCAGTTCTTC.

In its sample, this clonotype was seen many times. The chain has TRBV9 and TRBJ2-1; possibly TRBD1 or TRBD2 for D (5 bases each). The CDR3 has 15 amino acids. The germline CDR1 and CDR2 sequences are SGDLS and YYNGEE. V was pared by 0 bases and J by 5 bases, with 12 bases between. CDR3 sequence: CASSVGGSKHNEQFF. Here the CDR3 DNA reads TGTGCCAGCAGCGTAGGGGGGAGCAAACACAATGAGCAGTTCTTC.

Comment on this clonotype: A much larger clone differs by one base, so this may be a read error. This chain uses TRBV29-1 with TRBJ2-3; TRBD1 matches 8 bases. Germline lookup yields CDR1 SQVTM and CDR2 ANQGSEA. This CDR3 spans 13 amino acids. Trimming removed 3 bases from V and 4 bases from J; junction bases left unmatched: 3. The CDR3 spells CSVDQGASDTQYF. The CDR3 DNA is TGCAGCGTTGACCAGGGGGCCTCAGATACGCAGTATTTT.

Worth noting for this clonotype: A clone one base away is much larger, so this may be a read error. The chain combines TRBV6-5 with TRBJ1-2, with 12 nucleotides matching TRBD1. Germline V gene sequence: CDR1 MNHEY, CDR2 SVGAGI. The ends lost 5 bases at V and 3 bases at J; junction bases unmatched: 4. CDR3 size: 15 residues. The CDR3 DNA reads TGTGCCAGCAGTCCCGGGACAGGGGGCCACTATGGCTACACCTTC. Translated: CASSPGTGGHYGYTF.

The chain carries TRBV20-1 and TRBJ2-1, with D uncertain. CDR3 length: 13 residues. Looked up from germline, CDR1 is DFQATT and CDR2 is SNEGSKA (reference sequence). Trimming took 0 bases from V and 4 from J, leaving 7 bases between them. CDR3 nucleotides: TGCAGTGCTAGAGAAGGCTCTTACAATGAGCAGTTCTTC. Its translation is CSAREGSYNEQFF.

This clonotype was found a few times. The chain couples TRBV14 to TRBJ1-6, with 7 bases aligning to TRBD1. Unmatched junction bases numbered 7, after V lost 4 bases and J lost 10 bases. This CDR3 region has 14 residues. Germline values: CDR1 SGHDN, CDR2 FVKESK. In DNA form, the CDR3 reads TGTGCCAGCAGCCTCTACAGGGGCTGGTCACCCCTCCACTTT. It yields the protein CASSLYRGWSPLHF.

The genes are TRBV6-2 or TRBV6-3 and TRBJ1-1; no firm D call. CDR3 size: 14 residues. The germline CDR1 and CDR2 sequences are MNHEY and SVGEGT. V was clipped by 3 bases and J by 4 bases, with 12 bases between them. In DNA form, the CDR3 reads TGTGCCAGCAGTTATGTTGGAACGACCACTGAAGCTTTCTTT. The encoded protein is CASSYVGTTTEAFF.

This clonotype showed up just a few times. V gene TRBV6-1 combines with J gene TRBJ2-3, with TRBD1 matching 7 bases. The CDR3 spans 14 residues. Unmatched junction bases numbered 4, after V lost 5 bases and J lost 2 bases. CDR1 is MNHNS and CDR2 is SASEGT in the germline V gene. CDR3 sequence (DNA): TGTGCCAGCAGTTGGGACAGTTTCACAGATACGCAGTATTTT. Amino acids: CASSWDSFTDTQYF.

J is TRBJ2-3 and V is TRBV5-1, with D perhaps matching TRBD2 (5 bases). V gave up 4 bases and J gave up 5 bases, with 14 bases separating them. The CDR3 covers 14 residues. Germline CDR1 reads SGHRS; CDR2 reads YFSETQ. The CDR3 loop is CASSPGSGLDTQYF. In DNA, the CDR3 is TGCGCCAGCAGCCCGGGATCGGGGTTAGATACGCAGTATTTT.

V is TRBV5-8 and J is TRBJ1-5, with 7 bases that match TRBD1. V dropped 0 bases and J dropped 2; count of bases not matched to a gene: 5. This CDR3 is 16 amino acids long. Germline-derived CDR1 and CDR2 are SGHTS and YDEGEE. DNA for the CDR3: TGTGCCAGCAGCTTGGGAGACAGGGAGGGCAATCAGCCCCAGCATTTT. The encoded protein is CASSLGDREGNQPQHF.

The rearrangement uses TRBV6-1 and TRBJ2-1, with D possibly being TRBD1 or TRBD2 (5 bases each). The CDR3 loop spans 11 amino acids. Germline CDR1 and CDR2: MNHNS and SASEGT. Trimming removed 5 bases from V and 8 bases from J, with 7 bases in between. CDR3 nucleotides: TGTGCCAGCAGTCGGGACCATGAGCAGTTCTTC. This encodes CASSRDHEQFF.

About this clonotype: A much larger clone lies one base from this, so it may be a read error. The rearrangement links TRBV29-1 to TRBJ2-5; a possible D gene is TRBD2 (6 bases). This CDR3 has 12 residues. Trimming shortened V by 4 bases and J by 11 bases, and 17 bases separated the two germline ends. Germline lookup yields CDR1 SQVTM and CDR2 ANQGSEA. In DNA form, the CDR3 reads TGCAGCGTTGCTAGCGTTCACAATGAGCAGTACTTC. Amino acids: CSVASVHNEQYF.

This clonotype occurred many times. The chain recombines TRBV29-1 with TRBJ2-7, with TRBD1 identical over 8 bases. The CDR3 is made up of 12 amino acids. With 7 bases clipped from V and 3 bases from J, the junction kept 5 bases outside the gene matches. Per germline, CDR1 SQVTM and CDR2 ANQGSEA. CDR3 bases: TGCAGCGCTGCGGACAGGGTCTACGAGCAGTACTTC. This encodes CSAADRVYEQYF.